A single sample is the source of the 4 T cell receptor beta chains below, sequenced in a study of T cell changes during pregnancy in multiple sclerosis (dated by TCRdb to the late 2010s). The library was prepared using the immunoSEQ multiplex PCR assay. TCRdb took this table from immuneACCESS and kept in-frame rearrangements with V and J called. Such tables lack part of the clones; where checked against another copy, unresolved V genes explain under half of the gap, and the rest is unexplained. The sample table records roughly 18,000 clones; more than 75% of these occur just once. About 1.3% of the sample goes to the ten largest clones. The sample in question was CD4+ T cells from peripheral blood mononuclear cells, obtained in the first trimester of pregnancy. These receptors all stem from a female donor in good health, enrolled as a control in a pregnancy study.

CDR3 DNA sequence: TGTGCCAGCAGGCGACGGACTACTTCCGACGAGACCCAGTACTTC. Its translation is CASRRRTTSDETQYF. The genes are TRBV6-5 and TRBJ2-5, with D possibly TRBD2 on 6 matching bases. With 6 bases removed from V and 5 bases from J, the gap between germline ends came to 19 bases. CDR3 length equals 15 residues. CDR1 MNHEY and CDR2 SVGAGI come from the germline V gene.

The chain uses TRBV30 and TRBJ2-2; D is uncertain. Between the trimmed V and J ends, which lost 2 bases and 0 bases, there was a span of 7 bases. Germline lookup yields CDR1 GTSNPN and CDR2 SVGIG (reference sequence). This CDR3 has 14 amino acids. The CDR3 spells CAWSLAANTGELFF. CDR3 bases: TGTGCCTGGAGTTTAGCAGCGAACACCGGGGAGCTGTTTTTT.

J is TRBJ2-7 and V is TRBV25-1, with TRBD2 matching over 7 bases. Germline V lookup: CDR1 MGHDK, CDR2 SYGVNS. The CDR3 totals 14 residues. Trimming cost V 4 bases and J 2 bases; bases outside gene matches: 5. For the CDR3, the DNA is TGTGCCAGCAGTGCGGGGGGTCTCCCCTACGAGCAGTACTTC. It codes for CASSAGGLPYEQYF.

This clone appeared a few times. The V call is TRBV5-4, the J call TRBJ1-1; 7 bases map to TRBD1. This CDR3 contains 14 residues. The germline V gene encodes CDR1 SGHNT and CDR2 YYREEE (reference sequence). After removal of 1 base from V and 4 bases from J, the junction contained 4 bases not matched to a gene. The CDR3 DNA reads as TGTGCCAGCAGCTTGTTGACAGGGAGCACTGAAGCTTTCTTT. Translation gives CASSLLTGSTEAFF.